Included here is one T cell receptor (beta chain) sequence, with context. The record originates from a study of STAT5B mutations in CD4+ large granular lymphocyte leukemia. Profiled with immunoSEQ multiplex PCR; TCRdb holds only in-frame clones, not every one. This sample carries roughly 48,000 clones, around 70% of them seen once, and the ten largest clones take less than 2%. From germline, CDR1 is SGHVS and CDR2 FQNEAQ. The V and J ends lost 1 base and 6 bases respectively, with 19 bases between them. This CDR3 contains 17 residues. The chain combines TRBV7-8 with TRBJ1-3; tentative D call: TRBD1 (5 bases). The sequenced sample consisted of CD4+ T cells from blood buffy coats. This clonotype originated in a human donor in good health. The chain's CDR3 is CASSLDVEGMASNTIYF. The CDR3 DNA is TGTGCCAGCAGCTTAGATGTGGAGGGGATGGCCTCAAACACCATATATTTT. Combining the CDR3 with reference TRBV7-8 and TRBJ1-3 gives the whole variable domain GAGVSQSPRYKVAKRGQDVALRCDPISGHVSLFWYQQALGQGPEFLTYFQNEAQLDKSGLPSDRFFAERPEGSVSTLKIQRTQQEDSAVYLCASSLDVEGMASNTIYFGEGSWLTVV.